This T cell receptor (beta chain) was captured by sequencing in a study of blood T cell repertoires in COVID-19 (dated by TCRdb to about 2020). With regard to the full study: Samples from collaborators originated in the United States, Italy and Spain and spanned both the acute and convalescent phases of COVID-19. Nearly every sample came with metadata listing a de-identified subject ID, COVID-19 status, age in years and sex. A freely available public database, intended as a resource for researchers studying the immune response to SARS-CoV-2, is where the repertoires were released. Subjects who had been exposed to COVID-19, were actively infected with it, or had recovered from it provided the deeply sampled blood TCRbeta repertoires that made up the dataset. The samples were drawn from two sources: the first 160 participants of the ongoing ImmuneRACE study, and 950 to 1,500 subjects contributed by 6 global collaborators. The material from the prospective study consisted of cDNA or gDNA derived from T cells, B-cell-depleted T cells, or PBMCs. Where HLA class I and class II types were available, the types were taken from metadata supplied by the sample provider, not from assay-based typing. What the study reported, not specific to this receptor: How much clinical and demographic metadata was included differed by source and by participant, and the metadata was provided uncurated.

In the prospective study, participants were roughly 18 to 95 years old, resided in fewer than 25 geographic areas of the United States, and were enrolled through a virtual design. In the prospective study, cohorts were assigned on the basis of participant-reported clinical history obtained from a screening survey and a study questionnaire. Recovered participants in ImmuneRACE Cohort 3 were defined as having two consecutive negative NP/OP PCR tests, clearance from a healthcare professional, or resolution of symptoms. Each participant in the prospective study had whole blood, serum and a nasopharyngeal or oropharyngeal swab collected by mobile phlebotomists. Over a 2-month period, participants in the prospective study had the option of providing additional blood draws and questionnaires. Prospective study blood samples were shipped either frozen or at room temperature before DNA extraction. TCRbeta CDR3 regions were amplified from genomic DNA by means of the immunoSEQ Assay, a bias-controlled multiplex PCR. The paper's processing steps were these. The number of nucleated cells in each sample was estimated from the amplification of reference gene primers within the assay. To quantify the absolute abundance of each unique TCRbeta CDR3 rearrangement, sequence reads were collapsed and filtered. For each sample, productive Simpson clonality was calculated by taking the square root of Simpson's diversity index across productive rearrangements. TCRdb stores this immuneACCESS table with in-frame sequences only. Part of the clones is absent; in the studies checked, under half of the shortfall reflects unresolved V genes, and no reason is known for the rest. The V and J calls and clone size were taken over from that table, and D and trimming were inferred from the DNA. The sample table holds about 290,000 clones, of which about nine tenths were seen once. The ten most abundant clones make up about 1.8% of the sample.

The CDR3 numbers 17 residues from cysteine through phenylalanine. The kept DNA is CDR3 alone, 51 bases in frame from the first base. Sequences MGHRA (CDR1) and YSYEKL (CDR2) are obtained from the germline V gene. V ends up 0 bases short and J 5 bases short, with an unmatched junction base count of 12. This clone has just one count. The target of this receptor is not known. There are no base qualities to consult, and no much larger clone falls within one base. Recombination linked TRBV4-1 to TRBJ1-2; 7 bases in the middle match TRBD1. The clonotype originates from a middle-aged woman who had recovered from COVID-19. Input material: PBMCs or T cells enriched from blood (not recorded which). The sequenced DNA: TGCGCCAGCAGCCAAGACGAGGGGGCAGGGGGTTTTTATGGCTACACCTTC. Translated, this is CASSQDEGAGGFYGYTF.